A single sample is the source of the 27 T cell receptor beta chains below, sequenced in a study of T cell repertoires in cytomegalovirus infection. Antigens for these TCRs are unknown. Each CDR3 protein is one row after TCRdb ran MiXCR on the reads. The profile covers about 770,000 distinct CDR3 sequences, with about 29% appearing a single time and about 12% taken by the ten largest. The sample in question was cultured CD8+ T cells from PBMCs, obtained from culture after CMV antigen stimulation. The receptor set was obtained from a human donor in good health (CMV status not recorded). Some clones in this sample may be carry-over from other donors' samples.

This clonotype occurred a few times. V and J are TRBV6-1 and TRBJ2-5; D might be TRBD2 (7 bases). V shed 6 bases and J shed 5 bases, with 13 bases lying between them. In germline, CDR1 is MNHNS, CDR2 SASEGT. The CDR3 consists of 13 residues. DNA of the CDR3: TGTGCCAGCAGACCAGGGAGGGGGGAGACCCAGTACTTC. Residues: CASRPGRGETQYF.

The chain has TRBV10-3 and TRBJ2-3, with no clear D. Germline CDR1 reads ENHRY; CDR2 reads SYGVKD. The germline V and J ends were trimmed by 8 bases and 2 bases, with 20 bases remaining between them. The CDR3 is 16 residues long. The CDR3 region is CAIRKIQPPHTDTQYF. The CDR3 region has the DNA TGTGCCATCCGCAAAATACAGCCCCCCCACACAGATACGCAGTATTTT.

This clonotype was counted between two and nine times. This chain joins TRBV6-1 and TRBJ1-1; D gene uncertain. This CDR3 has 13 amino acids. V lost 7 bases to trimming and J lost 2 bases, with 11 bases between them. CDR1 is MNHNS, CDR2 SASEGT, per germline. CDR3 sequence: CASTLDGNTEAFF. The CDR3 coding sequence is TGTGCCAGCACCCTGGACGGAAACACTGAAGCTTTCTTT.

This clonotype was counted between two and nine times. V usage is TRBV6-5 and J usage is TRBJ2-5; possible D gene TRBD1, 6 bases. Germline V gene data show CDR1 as MNHEY and CDR2 as SVGAGI. The CDR3 spans 19 residues. V was trimmed by 5 bases and J by 4 bases, leaving 29 bases between them. The CDR3 coding sequence is TGTGCCAGCAGTCGTGACACTCCCCCGAGCATCTGGGGGCGAGAGACCCAGTACTTC. Translated: CASSRDTPPSIWGRETQYF.

V is TRBV12-3 or TRBV12-4 and J is TRBJ1-1; 8 bases are shared with TRBD1. The CDR3 extends over 13 amino acids. The V segment lost 5 bases and the J segment 3 bases; nucleotides outside the gene matches: 2. The CDR3 sequence is CASSKTGDTEAFF. CDR3 nucleotide sequence: TGTGCCAGCAGTAAGACAGGGGACACTGAAGCTTTCTTT.

The V gene is TRBV28, the J gene TRBJ2-7, with 8 bases identical to TRBD2. The V segment lost 6 bases and the J segment 0 bases; nucleotides outside the gene matches: 13. Germline assignment: CDR1 MDHEN and CDR2 SYDVKM. The CDR3 runs to 17 residues. The CDR3 DNA sequence: TGTGCCAGCAGCTCCGTATTGCGGGAGGAGGTCTCCTACGAGCAGTACGTC. This codes for CASSSVLREEVSYEQYV.

This clonotype was seen a few times. J is TRBJ2-3 and V is TRBV12-3 or TRBV12-4; D remains ambiguous. This CDR3 is built from 14 residues. V lost 3 bases, J lost 5 bases, and 12 bases lay in between. The CDR3 spells CASSFTRSRDTQYF. The CDR3 DNA is TGTGCCAGCAGTTTTACCCGGAGTAGAGATACGCAGTATTTT.

This clonotype has a count of ten or more. The gene calls are TRBV7-2 and TRBJ2-1, with D perhaps matching TRBD2 (6 bases). Trimming stripped 4 bases from V and 2 bases from J, with 6 bases between. The germline V gene encodes CDR1 SGHTA and CDR2 FQGNSA. The CDR3 is made up of 13 amino acids. The CDR3 is CASSSSAYNEQFF. The CDR3 DNA reads TGTGCCAGCAGCTCTAGCGCCTACAATGAGCAGTTCTTC.

This chain joins TRBV4-1 and TRBJ2-2; D might be TRBD1 (6 bases). The CDR3 is 14 residues long. Trimming removed 0 bases from V and 6 bases from J, with 8 bases in between. Germline CDR1 reads MGHRA; CDR2 reads YSYEKL. CDR3 DNA sequence: TGCGCCAGCAGCCAAGATTACAGGGCCGGGGAGCTGTTTTTT. Amino acid sequence: CASSQDYRAGELFF.

The J gene is TRBJ2-5, the V gene TRBV7-9; 9 bases line up with TRBD2. The J segment lost 5 bases and the V segment lost 1 base, leaving 11 bases of the junction unmatched. Germline V gene lookup returns CDR1 SEHNR and CDR2 FQNEAQ (reference sequence). CDR3 length: 17 residues. The DNA for the CDR3 is TGTGCCAGCAGCTTAGGACTAGCGGTCCGGGGTGAGGAGACCCAGTACTTC. As protein: CASSLGLAVRGEETQYF.

This clonotype was counted only a few times. The chain couples TRBV7-6 to TRBJ1-2; TRBD1 aligns across 7 bases. This CDR3 has 15 amino acids. J lost 6 bases, V lost 4 bases, and 11 bases had no gene match. Per germline, CDR1 SGHVS and CDR2 FNYEAQ. CDR3 sequence: CASSSPGQAWDGYTF. In DNA, the CDR3 is TGTGCCAGCAGCTCACCCGGACAGGCCTGGGATGGCTACACCTTC.

Points on this clonotype: A much larger clone sits a single nucleotide away, making a read error possible. The V call is TRBV6-2 or TRBV6-3, the J call TRBJ1-1; tentative D call: TRBD1 (6 bases). Per the germline V gene, CDR1 is MNHEY and CDR2 is SVGEGT. V lost 6 bases and J 0 bases, leaving 11 bases between the germline ends. The CDR3 spans 14 residues. The CDR3 DNA is TGTGCCAGCAGAAACAGGGATCTGAACACTGAAGCTTTCTTT. The encoded protein is CASRNRDLNTEAFF.

There are a few counts of this clonotype. The chain employs TRBV10-3 and TRBJ2-3; D is possibly TRBD2 (5 bases). Germline lookup yields CDR1 ENHRY and CDR2 SYGVKD. The germline V and J ends were trimmed by 9 bases and 0 bases, with 10 bases remaining between them. CDR3 length equals 13 residues. The CDR3 nucleotides are TGTGCCATAGGGAGAACTAGCACAGATACGCAGTATTTT. Protein: CAIGRTSTDTQYF.

This clonotype was recorded at least ten times. The chain is built from TRBV6-1 and TRBJ1-5, with TRBD1 matching over 8 bases. This CDR3 comprises 15 residues. V shed 1 base, J shed 4 bases, and the junction held 3 bases outside the gene matches. Germline lookup yields CDR1 MNHNS and CDR2 SASEGT. CDR3 DNA: TGTGCCAGCAGTGAAGGTACAGGGGGAAATCAGCCCCAGCATTTT. This gives the protein CASSEGTGGNQPQHF.

The chain combines TRBV4-1 with TRBJ1-1; D remains unclear. V was pared by 1 base and J by 1 base, with 4 bases between. Germline V gene lookup returns CDR1 MGHRA and CDR2 YSYEKL. CDR3 length: 13 amino acids. The CDR3 sequence: CASSQAKNTEAFF. The CDR3 coding sequence is TGCGCCAGCAGCCAAGCCAAGAACACTGAAGCTTTCTTT.

This chain uses TRBV27 with TRBJ1-5; D is perhaps TRBD1 (6 bases). This CDR3 contains 14 residues. Trimming cost V 3 bases and J 6 bases, with 12 bases left between them. Per germline, CDR1 MNHEY and CDR2 SMNVEV (reference sequence). The CDR3 DNA reads as TGTGCCAGCAGTTTTGACAGGCCGGGTCAGCCCCAGCATTTT. Its translation is CASSFDRPGQPQHF.

This clonotype was seen more than once but under ten times. The rearrangement joins TRBV7-6 to TRBJ2-3, with 8 bases fitting TRBD2. With V trimmed by 1 base and J by 1 base, 4 bases remained unmatched. Per germline, CDR1 SGHVS and CDR2 FNYEAQ. The CDR3 is made up of 16 amino acids. The CDR3 DNA sequence: TGTGCCAGCAGCTTAGATCGAGCGGGGGGCACAGATACGCAGTATTTT. Translation: CASSLDRAGGTDTQYF.

On this clonotype: The junction departs from germline at one end; a sequencing error may be responsible. Here the CDR3 reads CANSFFGSEETQYF. The CDR3 DNA sequence: TGTGCCAACAGCTTCTTCGGGTCAGAAGAGACCCAGTACTTC. This chain uses TRBV7-2 with TRBJ2-5; no firm D call. This CDR3 contains 14 residues. CDR1 is SGHTA and CDR2 is FQGNSA in the germline V gene.

The V gene is TRBV5-8, the J gene TRBJ2-4; a possible D gene is TRBD2 (5 bases). The CDR3 is 16 residues long. CDR1 is SGHTS, CDR2 YDEGEE, per germline. Trimming stripped 0 bases from V and 3 bases from J, with 13 bases between. The CDR3 nucleotides read TGTGCCAGCAGCTTGGAGGGAGACGGTATCAAAAACATTCAGTACTTC. Protein product: CASSLEGDGIKNIQYF.

The chain couples TRBV9 to TRBJ1-1; 9 bases agree with TRBD1. Trimming removed 3 bases from V and 7 bases from J; junction bases left unmatched: 10. From germline, CDR1 is SGDLS and CDR2 YYNGEE. The CDR3 consists of 15 residues. Here the CDR3 DNA reads TGTGCCAGCAGCGCCTTGGGACAGGGAAGGGGTGAAGCTTTCTTT. Encoded protein: CASSALGQGRGEAFF. Looking up the rest from reference TRBV9 and TRBJ1-1 gives the full variable domain: DSGVTQTPKHLITATGQRVTLRCSPRSGDLSVYWYQQSLDQGLQFLIQYYNGEERAKGNILERFSAQQFPDLHSELNLSSLELGDSALYFCASSALGQGRGEAFFGQGTRLTVV.

This clonotype was found a few times. The chain uses TRBV29-1 and TRBJ2-1; D unclear. The CDR3 loop spans 15 amino acids. The V gene's germline CDR1 is SQVTM and CDR2 ANQGSEA. Trimming removed 0 bases from V and 7 bases from J, with 16 bases in between. CDR3 DNA sequence: TGCAGCGTTGAAGACGATACCTCTTTACCTAATGAGCAGTTCTTC. It translates to CSVEDDTSLPNEQFF.

The J gene is TRBJ1-1, the V gene TRBV2; TRBD1 aligns across 7 bases. Germline trimming cut 1 base from V and 7 bases from J; bases unmatched to any gene: 6. The germline V gene has CDR1 SNHLY and CDR2 FYNNEI. The CDR3 is made up of 14 amino acids. CDR3 sequence reads: CASSEGQGGYEAFF. CDR3 bases: TGTGCCAGCAGTGAAGGACAGGGTGGGTATGAAGCTTTCTTT.

The sample holds a few counts of this clonotype. The chain uses TRBV5-6 and TRBJ1-2; no clear D. Germline V gene lookup returns CDR1 SGHDT and CDR2 YYEEEE. V was trimmed by 6 bases and J by 0 bases, leaving 18 bases between them. The CDR3 runs 16 residues. In nucleotides, the CDR3 is TGTGCCAGCACCCTTAGACCCGTCCTCTCTAACTATGGCTACACCTTC. Its translation is CASTLRPVLSNYGYTF.

The rearrangement uses TRBV5-1 and TRBJ1-4; the D is unclear. Per germline, CDR1 SGHRS and CDR2 YFSETQ. V shed 0 bases and J shed 5 bases, with 14 bases lying between them. This CDR3 has 16 amino acids. CDR3 in DNA: TGCGCCAGCAGCTTGGGTCCAGTGCCTACAAATGAAAAACTGTTTTTT. It encodes CASSLGPVPTNEKLFF.

The table lists this clonotype with many counts. J is TRBJ2-7 and V is TRBV7-8, with D possibly TRBD1 on 6 matching bases. Trimming left V 5 bases short and J 1 base short, with 9 bases between. Germline-derived CDR1 and CDR2 are SGHVS and FQNEAQ. The CDR3 covers 13 residues. CDR3 loop: CASSQDSSYEQYF. For the CDR3, the DNA is TGTGCCAGCAGCCAGGACAGTTCCTACGAGCAGTACTTC.

This clonotype was recorded at least ten times. The chain joins TRBV7-8 to TRBJ2-2; D gene ambiguous. Per the germline V gene, CDR1 is SGHVS and CDR2 is FQNEAQ. This CDR3 region has 16 residues. The germline V and J ends were trimmed by 3 bases and 6 bases, with 17 bases remaining between them. As DNA, the CDR3 is TGTGCCAGCAGCTTCCCCGGATCGGTGCAGGCCGGGGAGCTGTTTTTT. Translating gives CASSFPGSVQAGELFF.

The V and J genes are TRBV19 and TRBJ1-5; 9 bases line up with TRBD1. J gave up 5 bases and V 1 base, and 6 bases lay outside the gene matches. The length of the CDR3 is 16 residues. The germline gives CDR1 LNHDA, CDR2 SQIVND (reference sequence). The CDR3 nucleotides read TGTGCCAGTAGTATAGGTCCGGGACAGGGATATCAGCCCCAGCATTTT. Translated, it gives CASSIGPGQGYQPQHF.